The clone carrying this TCR beta chain has a handful of counts. These data are taken from a study of blood T cells in healthy people across ages. Study summary: Capture by template switching was about one barcoded beta molecule per two T cells.

Per the germline V gene, CDR1 is DFQATT and CDR2 is SNEGSKA (reference sequence). The CDR3 loop spans 16 amino acids. V was trimmed by 5 bases and J by 2 bases, leaving 21 bases between them. A J-beta primer mix and a sample-barcoded 5' primer were used in a second PCR of roughly 7 to 12 cycles. A template-switch adaptor with 12 random nucleotides tagged each cDNA molecule. TCRdb re-analysed the 5' RACE reads in MiXCR, keeping a single row per CDR3 protein. Of 630,000 or so distinct CDR3 sequences in the sample, approximately 31% were seen once. The receptor's source is a woman aged 80 or older in good health. The sequenced sample consisted of blood. The chain recombines TRBV20-1 with TRBJ1-2; weak D call: TRBD1 (5 bases). Written as DNA, the CDR3 is TGCAGTGCTGAGAACACGGACACCGGGGTAAACTATGGCTACACCTTC. This encodes CSAENTDTGVNYGYTF.